This T cell receptor (beta chain) was retrieved from a study of T-cell reconstitution after alpha-beta-depleted transplantation in children. Unique molecular identifiers tagged the TCRbeta library. TCRdb re-analysed the PCR reads in MiXCR, keeping a single row per CDR3 protein. The sample carries some 200,000 distinct CDR3 sequences, approximately 14% recorded once. The CDR3 is 14 residues long. With 3 bases removed from V and 3 bases from J, the gap between germline ends came to 12 bases. This clonotype was seen ten or more times. The sequencing used PBMCs from the stem cell graft donor, collected from the stem cell graft. The receptor comes from a human donor who donated a stem cell graft to a child with acute lymphoblastic leukemia. This rearrangement joins TRBV12-3 or TRBV12-4 to TRBJ2-7; D may be TRBD1 (6 bases). The CDR3 region is CASSLAGVYYEQYF. DNA for the CDR3: TGTGCCAGCAGTTTGGCAGGGGTATACTACGAGCAGTACTTC.